The rows below give T cell receptor beta chains drawn from one sample of a study of T-cell memory formation after mild COVID-19. TCRdb reprocessed the 5' RACE reads with MiXCR, giving one entry per CDR3 protein. The top ten clones hold roughly 3.4% of a sample with roughly 150,000 distinct CDR3 sequences, over 10% of them seen once. What was sequenced was PBMCs or a T cell subset sorted from them (not recorded which). Source of these receptors: a man between 18 and 29 years old who had mild COVID-19 (a few samples of this study predate the infection). Cell type and time point are not known. Each CDR3 is given with its conserved first and last residue. Fields, in order: J gene, clone size, D gene, V gene, CDR3 DNA, CDR3 protein. A D gene is named only where the DNA matches it firmly. The listing skips clone size in some rows; elsewhere it reads once, few, many or a size class.

TRBJ1-3,-,-,TRBV7-6,TGTGCCAGCAGCTTAGAATGGTACCCCGGGGACACCATATATTTT,CASSLEWYPGDTIYF
TRBJ1-5,-,-,TRBV5-5,TGTGCCAGCAGCTCCCTGGGGCAGCCCCAGCATTTT,CASSSLGQPQHF
TRBJ2-3,-,TRBD1,TRBV7-9,TGTGCCAGCAGCCCGGGACAGGAGCCCGCCAATACGCAGTATTTT,CASSPGQEPANTQYF
TRBJ1-2,few,TRBD1,TRBV7-2,TGTGCCAGCAGCATTGGGACAGGTCTTCCTGGCTACACCTTC,CASSIGTGLPGYTF
TRBJ2-3,-,TRBD2,TRBV10-3,TGTGCCATCAGTTTAGCGGGGGAAGATACGCAGTATTTT,CAISLAGEDTQYF
TRBJ1-1,few,TRBD1,TRBV6-5,TGTGCCAGCAGTCCAGGGGGCCACACTGAAGCTTTCTTT,CASSPGGHTEAFF
TRBJ1-1,-,TRBD1,TRBV19,TGTGCCAGTAGATACGGGACAGCGAACACTGAAGCTTTCTTT,CASRYGTANTEAFF
TRBJ2-5,-,TRBD2,TRBV5-1,TGCGCCAGCAGCTTGGCGCCTAGCGGAGGAGAGACCCAGTACTTC,CASSLAPSGGETQYF
TRBJ1-2,few,TRBD1,TRBV29-1,TGCAGCGTTGTCAGGGGGAACTATGGCTACACCTTC,CSVVRGNYGYTF
TRBJ1-5,few,-,TRBV4-2,TGTGCCAGCAGCCAAGAAGGCACTAGCAATCAGCCCCAGCATTTT,CASSQEGTSNQPQHF
TRBJ1-1,few,-,TRBV6-5,TGTGCCAGCAGCCCCCCCCGGACAGTCGAAGCTTTCTTT,CASSPPRTVEAFF
TRBJ2-1,few,TRBD1,TRBV4-3,TGCGCCAGCAGCCAGGGGCCGGGACAGGGTAGCAATGAGCAGTTCTTC,CASSQGPGQGSNEQFF
TRBJ1-1,many,-,TRBV18,TGTGCCAGCTCACCAAGCGGAATGAACACTGAAGCTTTCTTT,CASSPSGMNTEAFF
TRBJ1-2,few,-,TRBV20-1,TGCAGTGTCCCCCCGAGGGGAGATGGCTACACCTTC,CSVPPRGDGYTF
TRBJ1-6,few,TRBD1,TRBV7-6,TGTGCCAGCAGCTTAGATAGGGACAGGTATTCACCCCTCCACTTT,CASSLDRDRYSPLHF
TRBJ1-1,few,-,TRBV10-3,TGTGCCATCGGGACTCGGGGTAGGGACACTGAAGCTTTCTTT,CAIGTRGRDTEAFF
TRBJ2-1,few,-,TRBV12-5,TGTGCTAGTGGCCCGCCCCGGGGGAAGGGGTTCTCCTACAATGAGCAGTTCTTC,CASGPPRGKGFSYNEQFF
TRBJ1-5,many,-,TRBV7-9,TGTGCCAGCAGCCAGGACAGTGGCAATCAGCCCCAGCATTTT,CASSQDSGNQPQHF
TRBJ1-2,-,TRBD1,TRBV23-1,TGCGCCAGCAGTCAGATACACAGGGGGCGCAGCTATGGCTACACCTTC,CASSQIHRGRSYGYTF
TRBJ2-5,-,-,TRBV4-2,TGTGCCAGCAGCCAAGAGTACGTAGGGGAGACCCAGTACTTC,CASSQEYVGETQYF
TRBJ2-3,few,TRBD1,TRBV5-1,TGCGCCAGCAGCTCGTGGGCCCGACAGGGACCCACAGATACGCAGTATTTT,CASSSWARQGPTDTQYF
TRBJ2-1,-,TRBD2,TRBV25-1,TGTGCCAGCAGTGAGGGGGGGACCTACAATGAGCAGTTCTTC,CASSEGGTYNEQFF
TRBJ2-4,many,TRBD2,TRBV7-9,TGTGCCAGCAGCTTACCCCCCGGGGGGGCGCTGGCCAAAAACATTCAGTACTTC,CASSLPPGGALAKNIQYF
TRBJ1-6,-,-,TRBV2,TGTGCCAGCATCGCAGCCCTTAATTCACCCCTCCACTTT,CASIAALNSPLHF
TRBJ2-1,few,TRBD2,TRBV11-1,TGTGCCAGCAGCTTACTAGCGGGGGGGAATGAGCAGTTCTTC,CASSLLAGGNEQFF
TRBJ2-5,many,-,TRBV5-1,TGCGCCAGCAGCTTCGGCGGCTACCAAGAGACCCAGTACTTC,CASSFGGYQETQYF
TRBJ1-2,-,-,TRBV18,TGTGCCAGCTCATCCAGGGCTGGCTATGGCTACACCTTC,CASSSRAGYGYTF
TRBJ1-5,-,TRBD1,TRBV19,TGTGCCTCCACATTCGGACAGGGACACCAGCCCCAGCATTTT,CASTFGQGHQPQHF
TRBJ2-2,few,-,TRBV28,TGTGCCAGCAGCCATGGGGCGGGGCCGTCACCCGGGGAGCTGTTTTTT,CASSHGAGPSPGELFF
TRBJ2-2,-,-,TRBV15,TGTGCCACCAGCGTCTCAGGGGAGCTGTTTTTT,CATSVSGELFF
TRBJ2-3,many,-,TRBV12-3/TRBV12-4,TGTGCCAGCAGTTTGGACAGCACAGATACGCAGTATTTT,CASSLDSTDTQYF
TRBJ2-5,few,TRBD2,TRBV12-3/TRBV12-4,TGTGCCAGCAGTTTCCCCATGAGCGGGGGGGCCGGAACCCAGTACTTC,CASSFPMSGGAGTQYF
TRBJ1-2,-,-,TRBV24-1,TGTGCCACCAGTGATTTGGATATGGGCTATGGCTACACCTTC,CATSDLDMGYGYTF
TRBJ2-2,few,-,TRBV6-5,TGTGCCAGCAGTTACCCCCAGGGGGGAACCGGGGAGCTGTTTTTT,CASSYPQGGTGELFF
TRBJ2-2,few,-,TRBV11-2,TGTGCCAGCAGCTTTTCCGAGAACACCGGGGAGCTGTTTTTT,CASSFSENTGELFF
TRBJ1-3,few,-,TRBV6-5,TGTGCCAGCAGTTCCGCCGATGGAAACACCATATATTTT,CASSSADGNTIYF
TRBJ1-2,-,TRBD1,TRBV5-1,TGCGCCAGCAGCTTGGCCTGGACAGGGGTGGAGGGCTACACCTTC,CASSLAWTGVEGYTF
TRBJ2-1,-,-,TRBV6-7,TGTGCCAGTAGGCTGGAGGGCCACTCCTACAATGAGCAGTTCTTC,CASRLEGHSYNEQFF
TRBJ2-3,few,TRBD2,TRBV5-1,TGCGCCAGCAGCTTGCAGCCCCCTAGCGGGGGCTACGAGGATACGCAGTATTTT,CASSLQPPSGGYEDTQYF
TRBJ2-1,-,-,TRBV29-1,TGCAGCGTTGACCAAGACTGGAATGAGCAGTTCTTC,CSVDQDWNEQFF
TRBJ2-3,few,-,TRBV25-1,TGTGCCAGCAGTGGGCATTTGAGCACAGATACGCAGTATTTT,CASSGHLSTDTQYF
TRBJ1-5,-,-,TRBV5-1,TGCGCCAGCAGCCCCGGGGGCGCGGGTCAGCCCCAGCATTTT,CASSPGGAGQPQHF